A selection of T cell receptor beta chains follows, all from one sample in a study of OX40 agonist ivuxolimab in advanced cancers. Assay used: immunoSEQ multiplex PCR; TCRdb lists only in-frame clones, some missing. This table holds about 60,000 clones, about four fifths found once. Sequences were derived from CD4+ or CD8+ T cells sorted from blood, sampled in a trial of the OX40 agonist ivuxolimab. These receptors were obtained from an adult with an advanced solid tumor such as melanoma, head and neck, liver or kidney cancer. Each CDR3 is given without its conserved first and last residue. A D gene is named only where the DNA matches it firmly.

>TRBV5-4|TRBD1
ASSSHRGAYNEQF
>TRBV5-1|.
ASSLNAGSNQPQH
>TRBV15|.
ATSSWGSNQPQH
>TRBV5-4|TRBD1
ASSLFTGDSYEQY
>TRBV11-1|.
ASGGGRWTDQELF
>TRBV27|TRBD2
ASSQIAGGNTGELF
>TRBV29-1|.
SVTWTPMGGEQF
>TRBV19|.
ASSIPRAGDTQY
>TRBV5-1|TRBD2
ASTFGLAGNEQF
>TRBV6-6|TRBD2
ASSLSGRGADTQY
>TRBV28|TRBD1
ASDGQGGKTYEQY
>TRBV5-8|TRBD1
ASSWEGTGRYYGYT
>TRBV19|TRBD1
ASKKTGSNYGYT
>TRBV27|TRBD1
ASVDRVGNEQF
>TRBV5-4|.
ASSSRDTSNIQY
>TRBV5-4|.
ASSPEGLYFDEQF
>TRBV5-1|.
ASSRDPQDNNQPQH
>TRBV6-5|.
ASSYSSSGYEQY
>TRBV7-2|.
ASSLSRNAVRTGELF
>TRBV7-2|TRBD2
ASSRRLAGGTDTQY
>TRBV19|TRBD1
ATVRAGGGLGEAF
>TRBV5-4|.
ASSLGLNYNEQF
>TRBV19|.
ASSIGREVYGYT
>TRBV10-3|.
ATMRGSPTDTQY
>TRBV11-3|.
ASSSKGSYSSYEQY
>TRBV5-1|.
ASGTRGSGANVLT
>TRBV7-6|TRBD2
ASSSIAGGPHEQY
>TRBV6-5|TRBD2
ASRRAGALKETQY